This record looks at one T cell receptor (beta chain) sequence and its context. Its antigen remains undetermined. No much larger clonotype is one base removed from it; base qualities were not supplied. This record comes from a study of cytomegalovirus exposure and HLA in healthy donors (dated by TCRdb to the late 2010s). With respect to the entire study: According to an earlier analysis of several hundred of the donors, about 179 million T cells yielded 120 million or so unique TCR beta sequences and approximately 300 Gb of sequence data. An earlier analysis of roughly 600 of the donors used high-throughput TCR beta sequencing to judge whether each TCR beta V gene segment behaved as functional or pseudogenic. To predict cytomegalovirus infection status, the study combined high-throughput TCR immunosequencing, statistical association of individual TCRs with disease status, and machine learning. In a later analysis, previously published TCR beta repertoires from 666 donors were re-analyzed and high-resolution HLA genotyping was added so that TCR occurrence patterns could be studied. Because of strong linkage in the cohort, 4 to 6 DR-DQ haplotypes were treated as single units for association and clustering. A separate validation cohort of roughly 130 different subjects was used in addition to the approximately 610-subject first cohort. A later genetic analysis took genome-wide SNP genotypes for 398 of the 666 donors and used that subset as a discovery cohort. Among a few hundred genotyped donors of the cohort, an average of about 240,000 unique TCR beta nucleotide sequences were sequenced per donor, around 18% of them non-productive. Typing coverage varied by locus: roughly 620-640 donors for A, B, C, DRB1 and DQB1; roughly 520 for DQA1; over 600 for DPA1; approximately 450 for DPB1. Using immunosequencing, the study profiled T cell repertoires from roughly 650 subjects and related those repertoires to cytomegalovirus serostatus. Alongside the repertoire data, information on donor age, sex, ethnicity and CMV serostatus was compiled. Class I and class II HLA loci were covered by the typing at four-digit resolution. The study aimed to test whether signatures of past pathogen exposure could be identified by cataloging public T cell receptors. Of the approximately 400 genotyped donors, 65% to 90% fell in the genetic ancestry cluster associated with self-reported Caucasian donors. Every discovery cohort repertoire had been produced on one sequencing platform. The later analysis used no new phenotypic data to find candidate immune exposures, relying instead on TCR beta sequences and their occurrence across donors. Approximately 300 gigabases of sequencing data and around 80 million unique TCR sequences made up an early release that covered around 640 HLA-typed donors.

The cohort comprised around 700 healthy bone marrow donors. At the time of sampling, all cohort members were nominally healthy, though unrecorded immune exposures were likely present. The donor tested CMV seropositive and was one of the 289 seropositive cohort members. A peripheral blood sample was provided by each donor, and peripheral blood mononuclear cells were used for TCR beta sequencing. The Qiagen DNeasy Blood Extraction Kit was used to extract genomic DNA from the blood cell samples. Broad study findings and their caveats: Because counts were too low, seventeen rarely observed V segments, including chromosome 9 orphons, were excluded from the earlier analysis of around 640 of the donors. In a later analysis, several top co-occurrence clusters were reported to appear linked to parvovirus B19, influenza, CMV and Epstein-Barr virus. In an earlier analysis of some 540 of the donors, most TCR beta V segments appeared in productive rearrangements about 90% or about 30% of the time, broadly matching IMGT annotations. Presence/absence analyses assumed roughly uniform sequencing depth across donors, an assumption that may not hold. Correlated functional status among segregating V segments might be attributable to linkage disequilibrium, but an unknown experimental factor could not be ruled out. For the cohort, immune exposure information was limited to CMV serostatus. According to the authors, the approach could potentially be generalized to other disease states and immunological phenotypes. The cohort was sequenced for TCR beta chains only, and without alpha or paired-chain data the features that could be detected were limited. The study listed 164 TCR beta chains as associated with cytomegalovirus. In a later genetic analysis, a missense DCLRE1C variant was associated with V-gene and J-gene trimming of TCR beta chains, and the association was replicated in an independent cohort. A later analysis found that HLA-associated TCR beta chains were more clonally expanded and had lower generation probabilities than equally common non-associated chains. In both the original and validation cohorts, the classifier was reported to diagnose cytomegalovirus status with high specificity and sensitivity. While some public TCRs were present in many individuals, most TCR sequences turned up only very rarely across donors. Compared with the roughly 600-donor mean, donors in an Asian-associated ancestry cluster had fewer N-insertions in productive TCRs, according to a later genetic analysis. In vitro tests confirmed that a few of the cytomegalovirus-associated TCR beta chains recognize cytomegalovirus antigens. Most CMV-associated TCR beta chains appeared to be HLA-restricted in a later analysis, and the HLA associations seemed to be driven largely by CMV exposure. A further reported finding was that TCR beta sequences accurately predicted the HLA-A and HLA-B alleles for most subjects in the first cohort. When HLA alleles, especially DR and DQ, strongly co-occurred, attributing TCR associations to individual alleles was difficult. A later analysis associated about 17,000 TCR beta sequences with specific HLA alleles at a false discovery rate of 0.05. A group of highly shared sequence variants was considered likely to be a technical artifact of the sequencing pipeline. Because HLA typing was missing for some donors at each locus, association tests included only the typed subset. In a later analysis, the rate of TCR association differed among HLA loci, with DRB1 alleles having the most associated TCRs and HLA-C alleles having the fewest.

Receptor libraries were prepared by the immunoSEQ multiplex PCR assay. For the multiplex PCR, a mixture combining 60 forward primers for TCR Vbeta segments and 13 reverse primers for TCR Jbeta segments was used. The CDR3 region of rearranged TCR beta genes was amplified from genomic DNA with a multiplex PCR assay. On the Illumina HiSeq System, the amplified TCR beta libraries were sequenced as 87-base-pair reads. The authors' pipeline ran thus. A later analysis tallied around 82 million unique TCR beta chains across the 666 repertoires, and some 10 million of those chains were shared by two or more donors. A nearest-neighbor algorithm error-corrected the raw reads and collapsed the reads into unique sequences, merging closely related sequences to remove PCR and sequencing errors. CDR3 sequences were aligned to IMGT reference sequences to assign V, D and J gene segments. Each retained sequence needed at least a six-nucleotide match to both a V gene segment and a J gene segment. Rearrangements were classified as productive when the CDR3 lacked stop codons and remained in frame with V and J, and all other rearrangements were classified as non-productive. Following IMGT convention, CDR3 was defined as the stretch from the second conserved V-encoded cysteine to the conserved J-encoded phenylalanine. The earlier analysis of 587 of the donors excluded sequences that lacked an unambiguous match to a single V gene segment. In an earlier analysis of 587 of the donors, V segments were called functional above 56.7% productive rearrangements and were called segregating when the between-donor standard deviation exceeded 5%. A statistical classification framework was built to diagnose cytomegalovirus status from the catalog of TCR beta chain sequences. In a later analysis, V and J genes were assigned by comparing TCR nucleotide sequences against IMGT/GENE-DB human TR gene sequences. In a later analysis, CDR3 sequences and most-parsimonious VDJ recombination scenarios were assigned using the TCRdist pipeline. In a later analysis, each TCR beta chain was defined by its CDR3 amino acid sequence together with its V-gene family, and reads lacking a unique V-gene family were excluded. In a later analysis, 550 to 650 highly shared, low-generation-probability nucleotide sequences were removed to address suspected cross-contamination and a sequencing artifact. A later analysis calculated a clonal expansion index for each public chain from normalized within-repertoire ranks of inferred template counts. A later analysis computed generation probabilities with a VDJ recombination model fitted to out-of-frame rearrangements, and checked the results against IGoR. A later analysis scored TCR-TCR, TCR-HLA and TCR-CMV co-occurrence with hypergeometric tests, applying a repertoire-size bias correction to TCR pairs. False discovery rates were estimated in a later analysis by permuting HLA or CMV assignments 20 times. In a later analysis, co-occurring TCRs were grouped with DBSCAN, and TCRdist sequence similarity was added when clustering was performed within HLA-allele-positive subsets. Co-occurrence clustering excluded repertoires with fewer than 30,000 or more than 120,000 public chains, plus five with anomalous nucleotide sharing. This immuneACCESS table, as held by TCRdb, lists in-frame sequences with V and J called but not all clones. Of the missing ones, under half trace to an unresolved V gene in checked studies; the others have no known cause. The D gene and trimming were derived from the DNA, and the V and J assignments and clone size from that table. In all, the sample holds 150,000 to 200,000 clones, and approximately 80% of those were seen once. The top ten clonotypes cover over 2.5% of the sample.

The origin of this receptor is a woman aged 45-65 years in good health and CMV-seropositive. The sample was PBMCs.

Read as DNA, the sequence is TGTGCCAGCAGCTTCCGCAACGGTATGAACACTGAAGCTTTCTTT. This sequence encodes CASSFRNGMNTEAFF. Recombination joined TRBV7-9 with TRBJ1-1, with no reliable assignment of the D segment. Via the germline V gene (reference sequence), CDR1 is SEHNR and CDR2 FQNEAQ. The CDR3 runs 15 amino acids, cysteine and phenylalanine included. Kept here is only the CDR3 DNA, which spans 45 bases and is read in frame from base 1. V and J are truncated by 3 bases and 0 bases respectively, leaving an intervening sequence of 11 bases.